This T cell receptor (beta chain) was retrieved from a study of human thymus T cells. This CDR3 comprises 15 residues. Germline V gene sequence: CDR1 SGHTA, CDR2 FQGNSA. After removal of 5 bases from V and 7 bases from J, the junction contained 7 bases not matched to a gene. Thymus specimens were resections from corrective heart surgery. General observations from the study: Related work showed strongly overlapping thymic repertoires across unrelated individuals.

Clones were read by immunoSEQ multiplex PCR, and TCRdb kept only the in-frame ones, dropping some. The sample includes around 120,000 clones, about 95% of them seen just once. On this clone itself: Its antigen is still unknown.

The sequence derives from a boy younger than two with a congenital heart defect but otherwise immunologically healthy. Specimen: thymus tissue. The rearrangement joins TRBV7-2 to TRBJ2-4, with 11 nucleotides matching TRBD2. CDR3 in DNA: TGTGCCAGCAGCAATAGCGGGGGGGCGGTTAACATTCAGTACTTC. This gives the protein CASSNSGGAVNIQYF.